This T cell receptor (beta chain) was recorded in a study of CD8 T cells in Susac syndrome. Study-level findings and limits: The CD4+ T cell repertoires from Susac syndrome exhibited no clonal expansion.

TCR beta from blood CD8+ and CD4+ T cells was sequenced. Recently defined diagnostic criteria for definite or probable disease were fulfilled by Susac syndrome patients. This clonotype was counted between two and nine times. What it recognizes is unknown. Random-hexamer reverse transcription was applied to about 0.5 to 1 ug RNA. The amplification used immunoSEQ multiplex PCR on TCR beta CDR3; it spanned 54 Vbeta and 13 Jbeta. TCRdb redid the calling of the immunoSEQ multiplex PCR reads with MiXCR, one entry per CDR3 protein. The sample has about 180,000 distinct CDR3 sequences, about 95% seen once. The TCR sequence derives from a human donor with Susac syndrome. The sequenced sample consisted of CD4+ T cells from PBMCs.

CDR3 sequence (DNA): TGCGCCAGCAGCTCCTTACAGGGAAATACTGAAGCTTTCTTT. This gives the protein CASSSLQGNTEAFF. V and J are TRBV5-1 and TRBJ1-1; TRBD1 might be the D (6 bases). Between the trimmed V and J ends, which lost 3 bases and 5 bases, there was a span of 14 bases. This CDR3 region has 14 residues. Germline V CDR1 and CDR2: SGHRS, YFSETQ.